What follows is one T cell receptor (beta chain) and its context. Its antigen is not yet known. Base qualities are not provided; no much larger clone lies one nucleotide away. Its CDR3 holds 15 amino acids, cysteine through phenylalanine. The retained sequence is limited to the CDR3, 45 bases, with the frame set at the first base. CDR1 and CDR2 are drawn from the germline V gene (reference sequence): LNHNV, YYDKDF. V is pruned by 8 bases and J by 10 bases, leaving 11 bases of the junction without a gene match. These reads were obtained on an Illumina NovaSeq 6000. Synthesis of TCR cDNA relied on 5'RACE template switching, a step that introduced a universal primer site along with unique molecular identifiers. Priming of cDNA synthesis was performed from both the TCR alpha and TCR beta constant segments. Library amplification used two PCR steps, and the second PCR step added sample barcodes and sequencing adapters. Sequencing of the libraries was done on either Illumina HiSeq 2500 (2x100 bp) or NovaSeq (2x150 bp). In the original analysis: MIGEC handled demultiplexing of reads and collapsing into UMI consensus sequences, while MiXCR performed V(D)J alignment. Using edgeR on replicate PBMC samples, clonotypes were called vaccine-responding if FDR was below 0.01 and the log2 fold change was above 5 up to day 15. CD4 or CD8 identity was assigned to each bulk clonotype according to whether the clonotype was present at higher abundance in the sequenced CD4 repertoire or the sequenced CD8 repertoire. The raw public reads went through TCRdb reprocessing: fastp at Q25, MiXCR clone calling, in-frame beta chains kept. Each CDR3 protein gets just one entry, which takes the most common genes and DNA from the rows behind it. The V and J calls and clone size come from TCRdb's table, not from the authors' own analysis. This sample gives some 320,000 distinct CDR3 sequences in total; approximately 11% of them show up just once. The ten most abundant clones make up 3% to 3.5% of the sample.

This entry comes from a study of T cells after yellow fever vaccination (dated by TCRdb to the late 2010s). For the wider study: The SMART-Seq v4 Ultra Low Input RNA kit was used to prepare libraries from fractions with low cell numbers. Two healthy male donors made up the cohort, one aged 18 to 30 years and the other aged 30 to 39 years. To track T-cell clones before and after primary and booster YFV17D yellow fever vaccination, bulk TCR alpha and beta repertoires were sequenced longitudinally. Bulk PBMC replicates and cell subsets were isolated from blood drawn at multiple timepoints before and after both primary and secondary immunization.

What the authors observed across the whole study: Compared with the primary T-cell response, the secondary T-cell response was faster but weaker, reaching its peak on day 5 rather than on day 15. Computational filtering was needed because FACS-sorted repertoires could contain abundant contaminating clonotypes from the bulk population. The study included only a couple of donors, which limits how far the findings can be generalized. A small fraction of clonotypes showed up in both the CD4 and CD8 compartments, probably as a result of convergent recombination. Most clones expanded after primary vaccination were re-detected after the booster (around 96% of CD4 and around 86% of CD8), suggesting broad memory maintenance.

The treatment or condition label for this specimen denotes: live attenuated yellow fever vaccine strain. PBMCs were isolated from peripheral blood using a standard Ficoll-Paque protocol. Dynabeads CD4 and CD8 positive selection kits were used to isolate the CD4 and CD8 T-cell fractions. TriZol was used to extract RNA from bulk PBMCs, CD4 and CD8 fractions, and dextramer-positive and dextramer-negative fractions. The chain joins TRBV15 to TRBJ1-6, and TRBD1 matches 10 of the central bases. The sequence was collected from a man aged 18 to 29 who received the YFV17D yellow fever vaccine. The sequencing here drew on CD4+ T cells sorted from PBMCs, taken 45 days after the yellow fever booster vaccination. For the CDR3, the sequence is CATHPGQGFWSPLHF. The bases read TGTGCCACCCACCCGGGACAGGGGTTCTGGTCACCCCTCCACTTT.